The 4 T cell receptor beta chains below were found in one sample sequenced in a study of T cells in women clearing cervical HPV infection (dated by TCRdb to 2016 to 2019). Libraries were constructed by the immunoSEQ multiplex PCR assay. TCRdb provides this immuneACCESS table in a form limited to in-frame rearrangements. Some clones are lacking; in checked studies, under half of them reflect an unresolved V gene, and why the rest are absent is not known. This sample's clone table shows some 30,000 clones. The ten largest clones add up to about 4.5% of the sample. Sequencing was carried out using blood buffy coat. These receptors all come from a woman between 18 and 70 years old with a cervical HPV16 infection that either progressed to CIN3+ or cleared (not recorded which).

On this clone itself: The CDR3 goes on 3 residues after the read ends, and that part is filled in from the germline J gene. The rearrangement links TRBV10-3 to TRBJ1-2; 7 nucleotides align to TRBD1. Germline CDR1 is ENHRY and CDR2 is SYGVKD. The CDR3 is 15 residues long. The junction had 7 bases not matched to a gene; V was cut back by 6 bases and J by 0 bases. The part of the CDR3 DNA that was read is TGTGCCATCAGCCAGACCGGGACAGCTAACTATGGC. It codes for CAISQTGTANYG. The complete CDR3 reads CAISQTGTANYGYTF.

As for this clone: Read data end 3 residues before the CDR3 end; the end is taken from the germline J gene. V is TRBV5-5 and J is TRBJ1-2; maybe TRBD1 (6 bases). The CDR3 spans 13 residues. Germline loops: CDR1 SGHKS, CDR2 YYEKEE (reference sequence). The part of the CDR3 DNA that was read is TGTGCCAGCAGCTCGGAGGGGGGGGTCGAC. Protein: CASSSEGGVD. The entire CDR3 protein reads CASSSEGGVDYTF.

To note about this clone: The CDR3 extends 3 residues past the end of the read, so its final part is completed from the germline J gene. Other nucleotide sequences in the sample specify the same CDR3. The chain employs TRBV7-7 and TRBJ1-3; D gene ambiguous. Trimming removed 2 bases at V and 2 bases at J, with 10 bases between. The CDR3 contains 15 residues. The germline CDR1 and CDR2 sequences are SSHAT and FNYEAQ (reference sequence). The CDR3 bases that were read are TGTGCCAGCAGCTTAAACTCTGGGCCTGGAAACACC. It yields the protein CASSLNSGPGNT. The CDR3 as a whole reads CASSLNSGPGNTIYF.

A remark on this clone: Read data end 3 residues before the CDR3 end; the end is taken from the germline J gene. This chain joins TRBV5-5 and TRBJ2-7; 14 nucleotides line up with TRBD2. The CDR3 spans 15 residues. The J segment lost 3 bases and the V segment lost 4 bases, leaving 3 bases of the junction unmatched. Germline V CDR1 and CDR2: SGHKS, YYEKEE (reference sequence). The CDR3 bases that were read are TGTGCCAGCAGCGGTGGGACTAGCGGGAGCTACGAG. Protein sequence: CASSGGTSGSYE. The whole CDR3 region reads CASSGGTSGSYEQYF.